These T cell receptor beta chains were read from a single sample in a study of control samples from healthy donors and cancer patients. The table came from immunoSEQ multiplex PCR; TCRdb's copy has only in-frame clones and leaves some out. The sample gives about 160,000 clones, around 90% of which show up once; more than 10% is in the top ten. The specimen sequenced was blood. Every receptor here comes from a man aged 25 to 45 in good health. The CDR3 runs from the conserved cysteine through the conserved F or W. A D gene is named only where the DNA matches it firmly. For some rows the clone size is stated as once, few or many, or as a class when expanded; others skip it.

V gene: TRBV19; D gene: NA; J gene: TRBJ2-2; clone size: NA; CDR3 DNA: TGTGCCAGTAGTATGACCCGTCCTGCTGGCGGGGAGCTGTTTTTT; CDR3 protein: CASSMTRPAGGELFF
V gene: TRBV5-6; D gene: NA; J gene: TRBJ1-5; clone size: NA; CDR3 DNA: TGTGCCAGCAGCGGTGCCGGGACGGCAGGGTTTGAGCATTTT; CDR3 protein: CASSGAGTAGFEHF
V gene: TRBV7-9; D gene: NA; J gene: TRBJ1-3; clone size: NA; CDR3 DNA: TGTGCCAGCAGCTTAGGAGGGGGCACCATATATTTT; CDR3 protein: CASSLGGGTIYF
V gene: TRBV9; D gene: NA; J gene: TRBJ2-5; clone size: once; CDR3 DNA: TGTGCCAGCAGCCCCCAGGGGCAGCTCGAGACCCAGTACTTC; CDR3 protein: CASSPQGQLETQYF
V gene: TRBV6-5; D gene: NA; J gene: TRBJ1-6; clone size: NA; CDR3 DNA: TGTGCCACCATGGGAACGGGCTCCTATAATTCACCCCTCCACTTT; CDR3 protein: CATMGTGSYNSPLHF
V gene: TRBV18; D gene: NA; J gene: TRBJ1-1; clone size: NA; CDR3 DNA: TGTGCCAGCTCACAAGACACTAGGAACACTGAAGCTTTCTTT; CDR3 protein: CASSQDTRNTEAFF
V gene: TRBV6-6; D gene: NA; J gene: TRBJ1-3; clone size: NA; CDR3 DNA: TGTGCCAGCAGTCGATCGGAGGGCTCTGGAAACACCATATATTTT; CDR3 protein: CASSRSEGSGNTIYF
V gene: TRBV28; D gene: NA; J gene: TRBJ1-1; clone size: NA; CDR3 DNA: TGTGCCAGCAGTTTCTTCGCGAGTGCTTCGACGGCTTTCTTT; CDR3 protein: CASSFFASASTAFF
V gene: TRBV28; D gene: NA; J gene: TRBJ1-5; clone size: once; CDR3 DNA: TGTGCCAGTTCGATACTAGGTGATCAGCCCCAGCATTTT; CDR3 protein: CASSILGDQPQHF
V gene: TRBV19; D gene: NA; J gene: TRBJ1-3; clone size: NA; CDR3 DNA: TGTGCCAGTAGTATCCCGAGAGTCGCCGGAAACACCATATATTTT; CDR3 protein: CASSIPRVAGNTIYF
V gene: TRBV7-2; D gene: NA; J gene: TRBJ2-4; clone size: NA; CDR3 DNA: TGTGCCAGCTCTTCCTCCAACTCCCGAAACATTCAGTACTTC; CDR3 protein: CASSSSNSRNIQYF
V gene: TRBV30; D gene: NA; J gene: TRBJ1-4; clone size: once; CDR3 DNA: TGTGCCTGGAGTGGGGTAGGAGAAAAACTGTTTTTT; CDR3 protein: CAWSGVGEKLFF
V gene: TRBV6-5; D gene: TRBD2; J gene: TRBJ2-7; clone size: once; CDR3 DNA: TGTGCCAGCAGTTCGGGACTAGCGAGCGAGCAGTACTTC; CDR3 protein: CASSSGLASEQYF
V gene: TRBV5-6; D gene: NA; J gene: TRBJ2-4; clone size: NA; CDR3 DNA: TGTGCCAGCAGCCTAAGCGGTGCCAAAAACATTCAGTACTTC; CDR3 protein: CASSLSGAKNIQYF
V gene: TRBV5-4; D gene: NA; J gene: TRBJ2-1; clone size: NA; CDR3 DNA: TGTGCCAGCAGCTTGGATAGGCATTACAATGAGCAGTTCTTC; CDR3 protein: CASSLDRHYNEQFF
V gene: TRBV29-1; D gene: NA; J gene: TRBJ1-1; clone size: NA; CDR3 DNA: TGCAGCGTTGGTTTTAAGGGTAGTGGTGAAGCTTTCTTT; CDR3 protein: CSVGFKGSGEAFF
V gene: TRBV7-9; D gene: NA; J gene: TRBJ1-5; clone size: NA; CDR3 DNA: TGTGCCAGCAGCTTAGGGGCGGGGGCAGGGCAGCCCCAGCATTTT; CDR3 protein: CASSLGAGAGQPQHF
V gene: TRBV5-1; D gene: NA; J gene: TRBJ1-1; clone size: NA; CDR3 DNA: TGCGCCAGCAGCACGGCCTGGGGGGCCACTGAAGCTTTCTTT; CDR3 protein: CASSTAWGATEAFF
V gene: TRBV4-1; D gene: TRBD1; J gene: TRBJ1-1; clone size: NA; CDR3 DNA: TGCGCCAGCAGCCGAGACGGACAGGGGGGCACTGAAGCTTTCTTT; CDR3 protein: CASSRDGQGGTEAFF
V gene: TRBV4-2; D gene: NA; J gene: TRBJ1-1; clone size: once; CDR3 DNA: TGTGCCAGCAGCCAAACAGGGTTTGCGAACACTGAAGCTTTCTTT; CDR3 protein: CASSQTGFANTEAFF
V gene: TRBV7-9; D gene: TRBD1; J gene: TRBJ1-2; clone size: NA; CDR3 DNA: TGTGCCAGCAGCTTAGGGACAGGGGCCGGCTTATGGTATGGCTACACCTTC; CDR3 protein: CASSLGTGAGLWYGYTF
V gene: TRBV5-1; D gene: NA; J gene: TRBJ2-3; clone size: once; CDR3 DNA: TGCGCCAGCGGAGAATCCGATCTGGGGTCCGCGCAGTATTTT; CDR3 protein: CASGESDLGSAQYF
V gene: TRBV4-1; D gene: NA; J gene: TRBJ2-4; clone size: NA; CDR3 DNA: TGCGCCAGCAGCCAGTACAAGGAGGTAAACATTCAGTACTTC; CDR3 protein: CASSQYKEVNIQYF
V gene: TRBV9; D gene: TRBD1; J gene: TRBJ2-2; clone size: NA; CDR3 DNA: TGTGCCAGCAGGGCTGGACAGGGGCCCACCGGGGAGCTGTTTTTT; CDR3 protein: CASRAGQGPTGELFF
V gene: TRBV6-5; D gene: TRBD1; J gene: TRBJ1-4; clone size: NA; CDR3 DNA: TGTGCCAGCAGTACCCGGACAGGGGGGAATGAAAAACTGTTTTTT; CDR3 protein: CASSTRTGGNEKLFF
V gene: TRBV9; D gene: NA; J gene: TRBJ2-5; clone size: NA; CDR3 DNA: TGTGCCAGCAGCGTAGAAGTAGGTCCGGTGCAGACCCAGTACTTC; CDR3 protein: CASSVEVGPVQTQYF
V gene: TRBV27; D gene: NA; J gene: TRBJ2-5; clone size: NA; CDR3 DNA: TGTGCCAGCTGCCGGGACCTTACTGGGGAGACCCAGTACTTC; CDR3 protein: CASCRDLTGETQYF
V gene: TRBV18; D gene: NA; J gene: TRBJ2-7; clone size: few; CDR3 DNA: TGTGCCAGCTCAAGTTCCTACGAGCAGTACTTC; CDR3 protein: CASSSSYEQYF
V gene: TRBV7-9; D gene: TRBD1; J gene: TRBJ1-1; clone size: NA; CDR3 DNA: TGTGCCAGCAGCTTTACCCGGGACAGGTCGGCTGAAGCTTTCTTT; CDR3 protein: CASSFTRDRSAEAFF
V gene: TRBV3-1/TRBV3-2; D gene: NA; J gene: TRBJ1-2; clone size: NA; CDR3 DNA: TGTGCCAGCAGTTCCCCCCGGACCTATGGCTACACCTTC; CDR3 protein: CASSSPRTYGYTF
V gene: TRBV14; D gene: NA; J gene: TRBJ2-6; clone size: few; CDR3 DNA: TGTGCCAGCAGCCAAAAGTTCGGATACGTCCTGACTTTC; CDR3 protein: CASSQKFGYVLTF
V gene: TRBV29-1; D gene: NA; J gene: TRBJ2-7; clone size: NA; CDR3 DNA: TGCAGCGTCACCGGGACTCTCAGCTCCTACGAGCAGTACTTC; CDR3 protein: CSVTGTLSSYEQYF
V gene: TRBV4-3; D gene: NA; J gene: TRBJ2-1; clone size: NA; CDR3 DNA: TGCGCCAGCAGCCAACCTCCATACGGCTCCTACAATGAGCAGTTCTTC; CDR3 protein: CASSQPPYGSYNEQFF
V gene: TRBV11-2; D gene: NA; J gene: TRBJ2-5; clone size: once; CDR3 DNA: TGTGCCAGCAGCCTACCCGTGGAGACCCAGTACTTC; CDR3 protein: CASSLPVETQYF
V gene: TRBV28; D gene: NA; J gene: TRBJ2-5; clone size: NA; CDR3 DNA: TGTGCCAGCAGTTCTCCGATCGACAAGACCCAGTACTTC; CDR3 protein: CASSSPIDKTQYF
V gene: TRBV6-5; D gene: NA; J gene: TRBJ1-1; clone size: NA; CDR3 DNA: TGTGCCAGCAGAGCCCGGGACAAGAACACTGAAGCTTTCTTT; CDR3 protein: CASRARDKNTEAFF
V gene: TRBV18; D gene: NA; J gene: TRBJ2-5; clone size: once; CDR3 DNA: TGTGCCAGCTCGATTCAGGAACCAGAGACCCAGTACTTC; CDR3 protein: CASSIQEPETQYF
V gene: TRBV6-2/TRBV6-3; D gene: NA; J gene: TRBJ1-6; clone size: NA; CDR3 DNA: TGTGCCAGCAGTTACTCGGGACCCTATAATTCACCCCTCCACTTT; CDR3 protein: CASSYSGPYNSPLHF